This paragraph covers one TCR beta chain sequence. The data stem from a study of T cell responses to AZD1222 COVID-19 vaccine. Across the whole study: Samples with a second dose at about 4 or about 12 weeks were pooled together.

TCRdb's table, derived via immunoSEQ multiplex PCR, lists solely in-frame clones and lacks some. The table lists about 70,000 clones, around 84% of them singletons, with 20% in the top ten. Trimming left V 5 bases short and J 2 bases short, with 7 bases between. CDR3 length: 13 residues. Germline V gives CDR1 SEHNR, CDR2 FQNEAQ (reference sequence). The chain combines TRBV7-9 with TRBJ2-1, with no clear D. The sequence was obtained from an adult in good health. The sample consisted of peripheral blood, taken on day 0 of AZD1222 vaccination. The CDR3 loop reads CASSHATYNEQFF. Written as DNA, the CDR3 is TGTGCCAGCAGCCACGCGACCTACAATGAGCAGTTCTTC.